This entry describes one TCR beta chain. This CDR3 is 15 amino acids long. Germline V gene lookup returns CDR1 MDHEN and CDR2 SYDVKM. The V end lost 3 bases, the J end lost 2 bases, and 8 bases lay between the germline ends. This entry comes from a study of blood T cell repertoires in COVID-19. Overall study context: Samples representing acute and convalescent COVID-19 were sourced from the United States, Italy and Spain. T cells, B-cell-depleted T cells, or PBMCs supplied cDNA or gDNA.

Profiling relied on immunoSEQ multiplex PCR, and the TCRdb table lists in-frame clones only, not all of them. The table includes some 150,000 clones, around 89% detected once. This TCR came from a man aged 55 to 70 with active or convalescent COVID-19. The rearrangement uses TRBV28 and TRBJ2-6, with D maybe TRBD2 (6 bases). Sequences were obtained from peripheral blood. This CDR3 reads CASSFRRAGANVLTF. CDR3 nucleotides: TGTGCCAGCAGTTTTAGGAGGGCTGGGGCCAACGTCCTGACTTTC.